This passage covers 30 T cell receptor beta chains from one sample sequenced in a study of T cells after yellow fever vaccination. MiXCR, applied by TCRdb to the 5' RACE reads, yields one record per CDR3 protein. The table lists 30,000 to 40,000 distinct CDR3 sequences, 6% to 8.5% of them singletons, with less than 25% in the top ten. Sample: PBMCs, either bulk or a sorted T-cell subset (CD4+, CD8+, memory, or dextramer-sorted; not recorded which), taken on the day of the first yellow fever vaccination. Every receptor here comes from a man in his late teens or twenties who received the YFV17D yellow fever vaccine.

This clonotype was counted many times. The chain combines TRBV6-5 with TRBJ1-6, with a weak D call TRBD1 (5 bases). The length of the CDR3 is 16 residues. In germline, CDR1 is MNHEY, CDR2 SVGAGI. V was trimmed by 10 bases and J by 5 bases, leaving 21 bases between them. The DNA of the CDR3 is TGTGCCACCTCCCGGGGACGGCTTGCTAATAATTCACCCCTCCACTTT. This translates into CATSRGRLANNSPLHF.

This clonotype was seen at least ten times. V is TRBV30 and J is TRBJ2-2; D is unclear. V was pared by 4 bases and J by 7 bases, with 13 bases between. In germline, CDR1 is GTSNPN, CDR2 SVGIG (reference sequence). The CDR3 sequence is 13 residues long. CDR3 loop: CAWNRIGFGELFF. CDR3 sequence (DNA): TGTGCCTGGAACCGCATCGGCTTCGGGGAGCTGTTTTTT.

V and J are TRBV5-5 and TRBJ2-7; D perhaps matches TRBD1 (5 bases). The germline V and J ends were trimmed by 1 base and 0 bases, with 5 bases remaining between them. The germline V gene has CDR1 SGHKS and CDR2 YYEKEE (reference sequence). This CDR3 comprises 13 residues. The CDR3 region has the DNA TGTGCCAGCAGCTTGCAGGGCTCCTACGAGCAGTACTTC. Its protein is CASSLQGSYEQYF.

This clonotype was counted many times. J is TRBJ2-1 and V is TRBV5-1; perhaps D is TRBD1 or TRBD2 (7 bases each). The CDR3 contains 14 residues. Germline CDR1 and CDR2: SGHRS and YFSETQ. Trimming took 3 bases from V and 5 from J, leaving 12 bases between them. For the CDR3, the DNA is TGCGCCAGCAGCTCAGGGGGGGCAGACAATGAGCAGTTCTTC. Translation gives CASSSGGADNEQFF.

About this clonotype: A much larger clone lies a single base off, so this may be a read error. This chain uses TRBV7-2 with TRBJ2-5, with D possibly TRBD1 on 6 matching bases. The CDR3 runs to 13 residues. Looked up from germline, CDR1 is SGHTA and CDR2 is FQGNSA. V lost 5 bases to trimming and J lost 6 bases, with 13 bases between them. CDR3 amino acids: CASSPCRGQTQYF. The CDR3 nucleotides read TGTGCCAGCAGCCCCTGCAGGGGACAGACCCAGTACTTC.

This clonotype occurred many times. The CDR3 region is CSVRNWGGPGDEQFF. The CDR3 DNA is TGCAGCGTGAGGAATTGGGGGGGCCCAGGCGATGAGCAGTTCTTC. The chain employs TRBV29-1 and TRBJ2-1; D possibly corresponds to TRBD2 (7 bases). CDR3 length: 15 residues. V was pared by 6 bases and J by 8 bases, with 23 bases between. Per germline, CDR1 SQVTM and CDR2 ANQGSEA.

This clonotype was recorded many times. The rearrangement joins TRBV12-3 or TRBV12-4 to TRBJ1-1; D is possibly TRBD1 (5 bases). The CDR3 extends over 15 amino acids. V was pared by 0 bases and J by 0 bases, with 8 bases between. The CDR3, as DNA: TGTGCCAGCAGTTTAGCGCCAGGGTTGAACACTGAAGCTTTCTTT. Its protein product is CASSLAPGLNTEAFF.

This clonotype occurred a few times. V and J are TRBV14 and TRBJ2-3; 7 positions match TRBD2. Germline-derived CDR1 and CDR2 are SGHDN and FVKESK. The CDR3 is 16 amino acids. With 4 bases clipped from V and 2 bases from J, the junction kept 9 bases outside the gene matches. The CDR3 DNA is TGTGCCAGCAGCCCTCTTTCCGGGGGGATCACAGATACGCAGTATTTT. This gives the protein CASSPLSGGITDTQYF.

At least ten counts were recorded for this clonotype. The chain combines TRBV6-6 with TRBJ2-7; no clear D gene. CDR3 length: 12 amino acids. V was shortened by 2 bases and J by 3 bases, with 5 bases between the two germline ends. Germline V gene sequence: CDR1 MNHNY, CDR2 SVGAGI (reference sequence). The CDR3 nucleotides are TGTGCCAGCAGTTACGCAGGCTACGAGCAGTACGTC. It yields the protein CASSYAGYEQYV.

This clonotype was detected a few times. The genes are TRBV7-3 and TRBJ1-2; D is ambiguous. Germline CDR1 and CDR2: SGHTA and FQGTGA. The V end was cut by 2 bases, the J end by 2 bases, with 9 bases between. This CDR3 is built from 14 residues. The CDR3: CASSLEASNYGYTF. CDR3 nucleotide sequence: TGTGCCAGCAGCTTAGAGGCTTCGAACTATGGCTACACCTTC.

In this sample, this clonotype turned up many times. The chain employs TRBV6-5 and TRBJ2-1; D is uncertain. Germline CDR1 reads MNHEY; CDR2 reads SVGAGI. Between the trimmed V and J ends, which lost 8 bases and 5 bases, there was a span of 19 bases. CDR3 length equals 15 residues. The CDR3 region has the DNA TGTGCCAGCGCTAGAGTCCCCAAACTTGACAATGAGCAGTTCTTC. It translates to CASARVPKLDNEQFF.

This clonotype was seen more than once but under ten times. This chain joins TRBV5-1 and TRBJ1-3, with TRBD1 as a possible D gene (5 bases). Trimming took off 1 base at V and 7 bases at J, with 12 bases between the two ends. The CDR3 has 14 residues. The germline V gene encodes CDR1 SGHRS and CDR2 YFSETQ. The DNA for the CDR3 is TGCGCCAGCAGCTTGTACGGGGACGGCAACACCATATATTTT. This gives the protein CASSLYGDGNTIYF.

Many counts were recorded for this clonotype. This chain joins TRBV5-1 and TRBJ2-7, with D uncertain. The ends were cut back, 10 bases at V and 3 bases at J, with 17 bases in the middle. The CDR3 spans 13 residues. Per germline, CDR1 SGHRS and CDR2 YFSETQ. Here the CDR3 DNA reads TGCGCCGTACCGGCCTCGGGTTTCTACGAGCAGTACGTC. It specifies CAVPASGFYEQYV.

This clonotype has a count of ten or more. The chain links TRBV29-1 to TRBJ2-5; 7 bases agree with TRBD2. Per the germline V gene, CDR1 is SQVTM and CDR2 is ANQGSEA. The junction had 7 bases not matched to a gene; V was cut back by 7 bases and J by 2 bases. This CDR3 is built from 13 residues. The CDR3 DNA sequence: TGCAGCGCCACGTCCGGGGGGCAAGAGACCCAGTACTTC. This sequence encodes CSATSGGQETQYF.

This clonotype was seen many times. The gene calls are TRBV6-5 and TRBJ2-3, with D possibly called TRBD1 or TRBD2 (6 bases each). The germline V gene encodes CDR1 MNHEY and CDR2 SVGAGI. CDR3 length: 16 residues. The V end lost 0 bases, the J end lost 0 bases, and 10 bases lay between the germline ends. DNA of the CDR3: TGTGCCAGCAGTTACTCCGGGGGCCAGAGCACAGATACGCAGTATTTT. Translated: CASSYSGGQSTDTQYF.

This clonotype was observed many times. The chain is built from TRBV6-5 and TRBJ1-2; TRBD1 might be the D (5 bases). The CDR3 has 14 residues. Germline CDR1 and CDR2: MNHEY and SVGAGI. Trimming removed 5 bases at V and 4 bases at J, with 14 bases between. The CDR3 DNA follows: TGTGCCAGCAGTAACGGGGCCCAGGGCTATGGCTACACCTTC. It specifies CASSNGAQGYGYTF.

This clonotype showed up many times. V and J are TRBV27 and TRBJ2-7; D tentatively reads TRBD1 or TRBD2 (6 bases each). Per the germline V gene, CDR1 is MNHEY and CDR2 is SMNVEV (reference sequence). Between the trimmed V and J ends, which lost 2 bases and 2 bases, there was a span of 16 bases. The length of the CDR3 is 16 residues. The CDR3 protein is CASSLKGVAVTYEQYF. The CDR3 nucleotides are TGTGCCAGCAGTTTAAAGGGGGTAGCGGTTACCTACGAGCAGTACTTC.

This clonotype is medium-sized. This chain links TRBV19 with TRBJ1-1; D is undetermined. Germline V lookup: CDR1 LNHDA, CDR2 SQIVND (reference sequence). The CDR3 length is 11 residues. Trimming took off 8 bases at V and 5 bases at J, with 9 bases between the two ends. The CDR3 protein is CASGRGTEAFF. CDR3 DNA: TGTGCCAGTGGACGTGGTACTGAAGCTTTCTTT. Complete variable domain (other parts from reference TRBV19 and TRBJ1-1): DGGITQSPKYLFRKEGQNVTLSCEQNLNHDAMYWYRQDPGQGLRLIYYSQIVNDFQKGDIAEGYSVSREKKESFPLTVTSAQKNPTAFYLCASGRGTEAFFGQGTRLTVV.

This clonotype was detected many times. The rearrangement links TRBV19 to TRBJ2-3; 9 nucleotides align to TRBD2. Germline-derived CDR1 and CDR2 are LNHDA and SQIVND (reference sequence). This CDR3 has 14 amino acids. With 6 bases clipped from V and 1 base from J, the junction kept 2 bases outside the gene matches. In DNA form, the CDR3 reads TGTGCCAGTAGGGTAGCGGGGGGCACAGATACGCAGTATTTT. Its protein product is CASRVAGGTDTQYF.

This clonotype was seen a few times. The chain joins TRBV5-4 to TRBJ2-7, with 8 bases lining up with TRBD1. This CDR3 contains 14 residues. CDR1 and CDR2 (germline): SGHNT, YYREEE (reference sequence). J gave up 5 bases and V 4 bases, and 8 bases lay outside the gene matches. The CDR3 region is CASSRVQGDNEQYF. The CDR3 DNA sequence: TGTGCCAGCAGCCGCGTACAGGGGGATAACGAGCAGTACTTC.

In its sample, this clonotype was seen many times. V gene TRBV6-6 combines with J gene TRBJ2-7; tentative D call: TRBD2 (6 bases). V lost 7 bases and J lost 2, with 12 bases in between. CDR3 length: 13 amino acids. The germline V gene has CDR1 MNHNY and CDR2 SVGAGI (reference sequence). The CDR3 loop reads CASNRDLAYEQYF. CDR3 nucleotide sequence: TGTGCCAGCAATCGGGACTTAGCCTACGAGCAGTACTTC.

This clonotype was seen more than once but under ten times. V and J are TRBV12-3 or TRBV12-4 and TRBJ1-5, with D perhaps TRBD1 (6 bases). The CDR3 covers 15 residues. The V end lost 6 bases, the J end lost 2 bases, and 14 bases lay between the germline ends. CDR3 DNA: TGTGCCAGCAGAACCAGGGGTGTCGGCAATCAGCCCCAGCATTTT. As protein: CASRTRGVGNQPQHF.

This clonotype was found many times. The chain combines TRBV11-2 with TRBJ2-3; TRBD2 agrees at 12 bases. V was clipped by 5 bases and J by 7 bases; unmatched bases: 13. The CDR3 is made up of 17 amino acids. Per germline, CDR1 SGHAT and CDR2 FQNNGV. DNA for the CDR3: TGTGCCAGCAGCCCCTATCCTAGCGGGGGGGCCTTATATACGCAGTATTTT. Translation: CASSPYPSGGALYTQYF.

In this sample, this clonotype turned up a few times. The chain combines TRBV4-1 with TRBJ1-1, with TRBD1 as a possible D gene (6 bases). The germline V gene encodes CDR1 MGHRA and CDR2 YSYEKL. This CDR3 comprises 15 residues. Trimming took 1 base from V and 4 from J, leaving 13 bases between them. CDR3 DNA: TGCGCCAGCAGCCAAGGTCGGGGGCGAGTCACTGAAGCTTTCTTT. Translated: CASSQGRGRVTEAFF.

In this sample, this clonotype turned up many times. The chain uses TRBV7-6 and TRBJ1-1; no firm D call. The CDR3 sequence is 15 residues long. V was clipped by 5 bases and J by 4 bases, with 17 bases between them. Looked up from germline, CDR1 is SGHVS and CDR2 is FNYEAQ. CDR3 protein: CASSLLPGSVTEAFF. CDR3 nucleotide sequence: TGTGCCAGCAGCCTTCTCCCAGGCTCGGTCACTGAAGCTTTCTTT.

This clonotype was seen at least ten times. This chain joins TRBV2 and TRBJ1-6, with 8 bases identical to TRBD1. CDR3 size: 15 residues. Germline CDR1 SNHLY, CDR2 FYNNEI. Trimming took 8 bases from V and 7 from J; bases not matched to a gene: 10. The CDR3: CASLVQGAVNSPLHF. The CDR3 region has the DNA TGTGCCAGCCTCGTTCAGGGGGCGGTCAATTCACCCCTCCACTTT. The variable domain in full, completed from reference TRBV2 and TRBJ1-6, reads EPEVTQTPSHQVTQMGQEVILRCVPISNHLYFYWYRQILGQKVEFLVSFYNNEISEKSEIFDDQFSVERPDGSNFTLKIRSTKLEDSAMYFCASLVQGAVNSPLHFGNGTRLTVT.

This clonotype appeared a few times. V usage is TRBV23-1 and J usage is TRBJ2-1; D not certain. TRBV23-1 carries the ORF label, with uncertain function. The CDR3 is made up of 11 amino acids. Trimming removed 6 bases from V and 15 bases from J, with 15 bases in between. The CDR3 protein is CASSHTGPGFF. CDR3 coding DNA: TGCGCCAGCAGCCATACCGGACCGGGGTTCTTC.

The chain joins TRBV6-1 to TRBJ2-7, with D maybe TRBD2 (6 bases). From germline, CDR1 is MNHNS and CDR2 SASEGT. The CDR3 contains 14 residues. Trimming took 6 bases from V and 5 from J, leaving 17 bases between them. The DNA for the CDR3 is TGTGCCAGCAGACCCTCCCTAGCGAGCCACGAGCAGTACTTC. Encoded protein: CASRPSLASHEQYF.

The chain links TRBV6-2 or TRBV6-3 to TRBJ2-4; D possibly uses TRBD1 or TRBD2 (5 bases each). The CDR3 is made up of 17 amino acids. Germline V lookup: CDR1 MNHEY, CDR2 SVGEGT. Trimming took off 5 bases at V and 0 bases at J, with 17 bases between the two ends. CDR3: CASSNTGTYVAKNIQYF. CDR3 DNA: TGTGCCAGCAGTAATACCGGGACGTACGTAGCCAAAAACATTCAGTACTTC.

This clonotype was found many times. J is TRBJ1-2 and V is TRBV28; D is unresolved. The CDR3 is made up of 13 amino acids. The V gene's germline CDR1 is MDHEN and CDR2 SYDVKM. V lost 6 bases, J lost 8 bases, and 16 bases lay in between. Here the CDR3 DNA reads TGTGCCAGCAGGCGGGGAGCTTTTTTGGGCTACACCTTC. Translating it yields CASRRGAFLGYTF.